A single sample is the source of the 13 T cell receptor beta chains below, sequenced in a study of blood T cell repertoires in COVID-19. Method: immunoSEQ multiplex PCR; TCRdb's copy keeps in-frame clones and lacks some. The sample has under 45,000 clones; about 80% are singletons. Sequences were obtained from peripheral blood. The source is an elderly man with acute or convalescent COVID-19.

This clone was seen a handful of times. V is TRBV7-3 and J is TRBJ2-3; D perhaps matches TRBD1 (6 bases). CDR3 length: 15 residues. V lost 5 bases, J lost 0 bases, and 12 bases lay in between. The germline V gene encodes CDR1 SGHTA and CDR2 FQGTGA. CDR3 bases: TGTGCCAGCAGCCCAGGGGACCTCAGCACAGATACGCAGTATTTT. Its translation: CASSPGDLSTDTQYF.

CDR3 coding DNA: TGTGCCAGCAGACCACAGGCGCCAGGGAATTCACCCCTCCACTTT. Translation: CASRPQAPGNSPLHF. The chain carries TRBV2 and TRBJ1-6; D might be TRBD1 (5 bases). The germline CDR1 and CDR2 sequences are SNHLY and FYNNEI. The CDR3 runs 15 residues. V was shortened by 6 bases and J by 7 bases, with 16 bases between the two germline ends.

The chain carries TRBV7-6 and TRBJ1-6; no clear D gene. The CDR3 is made up of 15 amino acids. Germline V lookup: CDR1 SGHVS, CDR2 FNYEAQ. Trimming left V 0 bases short and J 5 bases short, with 8 bases between. For the CDR3, the DNA is TGTGCCAGCAGCTTAGCGGGCGTAAATAATTCACCCCTCCACTTT. Protein: CASSLAGVNNSPLHF. Drawing the rest from reference TRBV7-6 and TRBJ1-6, the complete variable domain is GAGVSQSPRYKVTKRGQDVALRCDPISGHVSLYWYRQALGQGPEFLTYFNYEAQQDKSGLPNDRFSAERPEGSISTLTIQRTEQRDSAMYRCASSLAGVNNSPLHFGNGTRLTVT.

The J gene is TRBJ2-7, the V gene TRBV2, with TRBD1 as a possible D gene (5 bases). Looked up from germline, CDR1 is SNHLY and CDR2 is FYNNEI. V was trimmed by 4 bases and J by 6 bases, leaving 16 bases between them. The CDR3 is 14 residues long. The chain's CDR3 is CASSADRGIVEQYF. In nucleotides, the CDR3 is TGTGCCAGCAGTGCAGATAGGGGCATTGTCGAGCAGTACTTC.

The chain links TRBV7-2 to TRBJ2-1; 7 nucleotides match TRBD2. CDR3 size: 14 residues. Germline CDR1 reads SGHTA; CDR2 reads FQGNSA. The V and J ends lost 2 bases and 8 bases, in that order; junction bases with no gene match: 6. The CDR3 coding sequence is TGTGCCAGCAGCTTAAAAGCGGGAAGTGATGAGCAGTTCTTC. It codes for CASSLKAGSDEQFF.

Judged by abundance, this clone is large. V usage is TRBV27 and J usage is TRBJ2-1, with TRBD2 matching over 12 bases. From germline, CDR1 is MNHEY and CDR2 SMNVEV (reference sequence). The ends lost 7 bases at V and 7 bases at J; junction bases unmatched: 11. The CDR3 length is 16 residues. The chain's CDR3 is CASTTGRLAGVNEQFF. Here the CDR3 DNA reads TGTGCCAGCACGACCGGGCGACTAGCGGGAGTAAATGAGCAGTTCTTC.

Only one count was recorded for this clone. This chain joins TRBV7-3 and TRBJ2-3, with 9 nucleotides matching TRBD2. The CDR3 is 16 residues long. CDR1 SGHTA and CDR2 FQGTGA come from the germline V gene. Trimming removed 1 base from V and 4 bases from J; junction bases left unmatched: 6. CDR3 loop: CASSLSSGGGADTQYF. The CDR3, as DNA: TGTGCCAGCAGCTTAAGTAGCGGGGGCGGGGCAGATACGCAGTATTTT.

This rearrangement joins TRBV9 to TRBJ1-6; the match to TRBD1 covers 8 bases. The CDR3 sequence is 18 residues long. The ends lost 5 bases at V and 3 bases at J; junction bases unmatched: 13. Germline CDR1 and CDR2: SGDLS and YYNGEE. The CDR3 here is CASSRSGQGLDYNSPLHF. The CDR3 DNA follows: TGTGCCAGCAGTCGTAGCGGACAGGGCCTAGACTATAATTCACCCCTCCACTTT.

This chain connects TRBV10-3 to TRBJ1-1, with a weak D call TRBD1 (5 bases). Trimming took off 2 bases at V and 4 bases at J, with 8 bases between the two ends. Germline CDR1 ENHRY, CDR2 SYGVKD. This CDR3 comprises 13 residues. The CDR3 DNA is TGTGCCATCAGTGAGAGGGGAGGCACTGAAGCTTTCTTT. Translation gives CAISERGGTEAFF.

The rearrangement links TRBV5-1 to TRBJ2-7; no reliable D call. The ends were cut back, 0 bases at V and 0 bases at J, with 7 bases in the middle. The CDR3 is 14 residues long. Germline V lookup: CDR1 SGHRS, CDR2 YFSETQ. The CDR3 protein is CASSLGDNSYEQYF. In DNA, the CDR3 is TGCGCCAGCAGCTTGGGAGACAACTCCTACGAGCAGTACTTC. The full variable domain, its missing parts supplied by reference TRBV5-1 and TRBJ2-7, is KAGVTQTPRYLIKTRGQQVTLSCSPISGHRSVSWYQQTPGQGLQFLFEYFSETQRNKGNFPGRFSGRQFSNSRSEMNVSTLELGDSALYLCASSLGDNSYEQYFGPGTRLTVT.

The J gene is TRBJ2-1, the V gene TRBV7-3; 7 bases match TRBD2. V shed 4 bases, J shed 6 bases, and the junction held 9 bases outside the gene matches. The CDR3 runs to 15 residues. Per germline, CDR1 SGHTA and CDR2 FQGTGA. For the CDR3, the DNA is TGTGCCAGCAGCTCTCTAGGACTAGGTTCCAATGAGCAGTTCTTC. Protein: CASSSLGLGSNEQFF.

The chain is built from TRBV28 and TRBJ2-5, with 7 bases lining up with TRBD1. J was trimmed by 5 bases and V by 5 bases; bases with no gene match: 20. The CDR3 extends over 18 amino acids. Germline V CDR1 and CDR2: MDHEN, SYDVKM. The CDR3 loop reads CASSTSDRLGDIWETQYF. Here the CDR3 DNA reads TGTGCCAGCAGTACCTCGGACAGGCTAGGGGATATATGGGAGACCCAGTACTTC.

V and J are TRBV20-1 and TRBJ2-7; D remains ambiguous. Germline V gene data show CDR1 as DFQATT and CDR2 as SNEGSKA (reference sequence). CDR3 length: 14 amino acids. V lost 3 bases to trimming and J lost 5 bases, with 17 bases between them. The DNA for the CDR3 is TGCAGTGCTAGTGGCCCAAACCAGAACGACGAGCAGTACTTC. Its protein product is CSASGPNQNDEQYF.